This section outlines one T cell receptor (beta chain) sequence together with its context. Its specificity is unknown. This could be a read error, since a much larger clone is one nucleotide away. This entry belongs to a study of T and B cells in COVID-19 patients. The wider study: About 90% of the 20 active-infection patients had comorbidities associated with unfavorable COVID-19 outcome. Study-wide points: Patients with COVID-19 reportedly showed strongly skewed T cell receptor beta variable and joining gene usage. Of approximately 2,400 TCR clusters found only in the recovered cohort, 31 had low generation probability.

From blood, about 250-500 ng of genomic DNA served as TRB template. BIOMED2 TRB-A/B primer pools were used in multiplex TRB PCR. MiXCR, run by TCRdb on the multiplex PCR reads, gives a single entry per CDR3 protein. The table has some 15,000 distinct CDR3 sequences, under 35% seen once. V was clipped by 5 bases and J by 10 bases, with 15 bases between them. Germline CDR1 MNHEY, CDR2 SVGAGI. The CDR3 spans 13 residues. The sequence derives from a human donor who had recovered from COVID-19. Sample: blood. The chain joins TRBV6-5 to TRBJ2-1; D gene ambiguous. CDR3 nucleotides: TGTGCCAGCAGTATACAAACACACTACGAGCAGTTCTTC. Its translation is CASSIQTHYEQFF.